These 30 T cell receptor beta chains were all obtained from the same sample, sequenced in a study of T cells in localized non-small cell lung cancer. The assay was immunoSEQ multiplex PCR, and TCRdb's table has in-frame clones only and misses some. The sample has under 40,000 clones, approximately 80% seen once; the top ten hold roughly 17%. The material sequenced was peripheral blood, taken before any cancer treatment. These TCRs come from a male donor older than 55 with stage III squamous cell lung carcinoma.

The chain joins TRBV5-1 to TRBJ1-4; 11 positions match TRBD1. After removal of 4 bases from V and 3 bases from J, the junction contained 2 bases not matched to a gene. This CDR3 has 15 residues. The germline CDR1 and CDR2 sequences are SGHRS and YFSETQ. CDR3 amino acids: CASSGQGASNEKLFF. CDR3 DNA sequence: TGCGCCAGCAGCGGACAGGGGGCGTCTAATGAAAAACTGTTTTTT.

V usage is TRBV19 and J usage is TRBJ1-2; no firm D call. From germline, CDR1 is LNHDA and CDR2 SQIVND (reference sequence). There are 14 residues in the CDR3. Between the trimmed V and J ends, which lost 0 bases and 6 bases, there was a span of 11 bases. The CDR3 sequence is CASSIDLLAHGYTF. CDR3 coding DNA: TGTGCCAGTAGTATAGATCTCCTGGCTCATGGCTACACCTTC.

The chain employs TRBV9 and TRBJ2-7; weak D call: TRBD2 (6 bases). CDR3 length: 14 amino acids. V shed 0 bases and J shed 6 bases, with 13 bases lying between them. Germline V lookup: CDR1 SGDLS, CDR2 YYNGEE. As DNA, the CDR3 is TGTGCCAGCAGCGTAGATAACTTCGGGGGCGAGCAGTACTTC. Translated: CASSVDNFGGEQYF. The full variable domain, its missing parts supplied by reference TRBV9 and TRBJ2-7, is DSGVTQTPKHLITATGQRVTLRCSPRSGDLSVYWYQQSLDQGLQFLIQYYNGEERAKGNILERFSAQQFPDLHSELNLSSLELGDSALYFCASSVDNFGGEQYFGPGTRLTVT.

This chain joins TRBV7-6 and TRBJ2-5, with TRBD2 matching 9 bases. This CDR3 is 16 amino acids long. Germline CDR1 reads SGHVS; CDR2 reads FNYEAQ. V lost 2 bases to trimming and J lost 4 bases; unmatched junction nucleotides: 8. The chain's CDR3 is CASSLTSRREGETQYF. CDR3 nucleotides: TGTGCCAGCAGCTTAACGTCCCGGCGGGAGGGAGAGACCCAGTACTTC.

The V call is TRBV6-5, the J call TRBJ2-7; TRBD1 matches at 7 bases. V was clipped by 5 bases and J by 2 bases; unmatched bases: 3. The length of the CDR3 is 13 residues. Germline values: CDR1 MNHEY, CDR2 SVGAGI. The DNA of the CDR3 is TGTGCCAGCAGTAGGGACAGAGCCTACGAGCAGTACTTC. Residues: CASSRDRAYEQYF.

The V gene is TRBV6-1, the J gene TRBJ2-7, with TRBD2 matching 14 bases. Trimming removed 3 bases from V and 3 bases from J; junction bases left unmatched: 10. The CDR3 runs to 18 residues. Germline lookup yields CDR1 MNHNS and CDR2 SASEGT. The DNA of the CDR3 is TGTGCCAGCAGTGAGGGGACTAGCGGGAGAATCAATGTCTACGAGCAGTACTTC. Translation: CASSEGTSGRINVYEQYF.

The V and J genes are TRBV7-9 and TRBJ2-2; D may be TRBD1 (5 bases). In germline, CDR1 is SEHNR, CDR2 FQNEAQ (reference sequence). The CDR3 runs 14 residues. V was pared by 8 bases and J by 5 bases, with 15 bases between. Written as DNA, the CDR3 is TGTGCCAGCCTTTTCAGGGAAGGGACCGGGGAGCTGTTTTTT. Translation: CASLFREGTGELFF.

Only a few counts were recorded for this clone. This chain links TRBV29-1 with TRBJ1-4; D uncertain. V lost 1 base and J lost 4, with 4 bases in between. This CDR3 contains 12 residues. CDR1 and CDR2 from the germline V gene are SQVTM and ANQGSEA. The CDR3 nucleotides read TGCAGCGTTGAAGCCAGTAATGAAAAACTGTTTTTT. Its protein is CSVEASNEKLFF.

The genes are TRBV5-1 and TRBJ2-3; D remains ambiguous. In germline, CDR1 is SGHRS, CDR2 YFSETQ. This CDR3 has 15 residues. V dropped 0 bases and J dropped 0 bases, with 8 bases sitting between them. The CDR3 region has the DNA TGCGCCAGCAGCTTGGGACTTGCTAGCACAGATACGCAGTATTTT. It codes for CASSLGLASTDTQYF.

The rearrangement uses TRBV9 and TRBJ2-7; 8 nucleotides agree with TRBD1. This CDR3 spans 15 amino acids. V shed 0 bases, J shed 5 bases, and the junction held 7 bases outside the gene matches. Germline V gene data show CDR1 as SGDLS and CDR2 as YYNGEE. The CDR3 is CASSVGDRKIHEQYF. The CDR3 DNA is TGTGCCAGCAGCGTAGGGGACAGGAAGATCCACGAGCAGTACTTC.

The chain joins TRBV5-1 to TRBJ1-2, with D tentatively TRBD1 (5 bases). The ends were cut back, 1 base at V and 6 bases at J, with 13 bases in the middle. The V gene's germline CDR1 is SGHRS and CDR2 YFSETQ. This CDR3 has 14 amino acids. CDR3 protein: CASSLSQAGDGYTF. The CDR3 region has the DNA TGCGCCAGCAGCTTGTCACAGGCAGGCGATGGCTACACCTTC.

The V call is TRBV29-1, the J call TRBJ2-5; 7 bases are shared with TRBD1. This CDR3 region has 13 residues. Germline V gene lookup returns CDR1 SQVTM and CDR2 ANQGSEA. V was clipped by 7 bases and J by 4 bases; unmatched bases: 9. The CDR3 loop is CSAAEGAGETQYF. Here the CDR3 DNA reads TGCAGCGCCGCCGAGGGGGCTGGAGAGACCCAGTACTTC.

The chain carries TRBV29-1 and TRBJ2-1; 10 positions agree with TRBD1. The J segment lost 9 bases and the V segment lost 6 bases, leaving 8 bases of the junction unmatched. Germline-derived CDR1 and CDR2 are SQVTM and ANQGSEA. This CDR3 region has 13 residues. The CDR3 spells CSVVWDRGSEQFF. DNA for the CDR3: TGCAGCGTCGTCTGGGACAGGGGATCTGAGCAGTTCTTC.

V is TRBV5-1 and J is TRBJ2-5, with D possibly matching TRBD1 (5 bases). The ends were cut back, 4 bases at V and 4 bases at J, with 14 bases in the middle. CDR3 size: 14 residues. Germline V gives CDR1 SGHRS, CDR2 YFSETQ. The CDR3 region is CASSQGHWGETQYF. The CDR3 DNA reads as TGCGCCAGCAGCCAAGGACACTGGGGAGAGACCCAGTACTTC.

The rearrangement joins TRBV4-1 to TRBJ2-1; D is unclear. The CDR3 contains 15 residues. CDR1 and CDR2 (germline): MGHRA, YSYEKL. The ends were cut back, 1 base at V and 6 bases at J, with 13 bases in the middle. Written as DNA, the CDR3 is TGCGCCAGCAGCCAAGTGGGTTCAGCACCCAATGAGCAGTTCTTC. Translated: CASSQVGSAPNEQFF.

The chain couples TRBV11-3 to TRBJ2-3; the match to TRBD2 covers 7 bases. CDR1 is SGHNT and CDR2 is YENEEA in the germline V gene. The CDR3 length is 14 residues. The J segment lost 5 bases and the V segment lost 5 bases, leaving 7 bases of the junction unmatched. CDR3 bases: TGTGCCAGCAGCACCGGGGAGGGAGAAGATACGCAGTATTTT. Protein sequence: CASSTGEGEDTQYF.

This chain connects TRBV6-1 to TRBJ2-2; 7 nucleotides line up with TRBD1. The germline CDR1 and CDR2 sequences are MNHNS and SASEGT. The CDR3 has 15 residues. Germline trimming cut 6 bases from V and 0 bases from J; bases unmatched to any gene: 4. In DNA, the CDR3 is TGTGCCAGCAGGTCCGGGACAGCGAACACCGGGGAGCTGTTTTTT. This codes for CASRSGTANTGELFF.

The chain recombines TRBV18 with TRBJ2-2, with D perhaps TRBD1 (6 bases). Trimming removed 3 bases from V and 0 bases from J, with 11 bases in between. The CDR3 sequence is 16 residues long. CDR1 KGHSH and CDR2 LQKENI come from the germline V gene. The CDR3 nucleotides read TGTGCCAGCTCACCTAGGGGGAGACCGAACACCGGGGAGCTGTTTTTT. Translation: CASSPRGRPNTGELFF.

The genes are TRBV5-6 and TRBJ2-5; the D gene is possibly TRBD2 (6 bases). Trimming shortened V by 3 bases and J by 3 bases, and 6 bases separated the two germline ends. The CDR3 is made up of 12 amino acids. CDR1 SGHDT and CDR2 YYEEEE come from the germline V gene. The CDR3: CASSWGEETQYF. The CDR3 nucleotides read TGTGCCAGCAGCTGGGGGGAAGAGACCCAGTACTTC.

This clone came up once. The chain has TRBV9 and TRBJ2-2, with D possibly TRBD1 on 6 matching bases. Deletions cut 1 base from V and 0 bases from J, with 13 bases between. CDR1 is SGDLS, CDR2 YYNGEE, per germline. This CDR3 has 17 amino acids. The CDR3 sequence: CASSVSRTDPNTGELFF. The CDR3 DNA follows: TGTGCCAGCAGCGTATCCCGGACAGACCCGAACACCGGGGAGCTGTTTTTT.

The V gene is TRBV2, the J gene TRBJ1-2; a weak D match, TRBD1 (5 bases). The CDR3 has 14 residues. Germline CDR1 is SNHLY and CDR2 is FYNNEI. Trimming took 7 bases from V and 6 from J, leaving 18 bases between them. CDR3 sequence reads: CASTGTLNSHGYTF. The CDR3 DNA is TGTGCCAGCACCGGGACCCTAAATTCCCATGGCTACACCTTC.

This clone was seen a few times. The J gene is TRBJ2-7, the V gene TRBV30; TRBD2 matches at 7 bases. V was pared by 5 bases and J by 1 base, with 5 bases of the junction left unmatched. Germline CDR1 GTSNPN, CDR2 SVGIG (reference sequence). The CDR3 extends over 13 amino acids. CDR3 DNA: TGTGCCTGGGGGAGGGGATTGTCCTACGAGCAGTACTTC. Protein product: CAWGRGLSYEQYF.

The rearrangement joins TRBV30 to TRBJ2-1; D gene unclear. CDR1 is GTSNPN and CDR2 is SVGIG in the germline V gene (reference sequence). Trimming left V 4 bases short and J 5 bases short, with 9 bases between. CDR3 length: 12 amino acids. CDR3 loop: CAWTQRDNEQFF. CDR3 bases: TGTGCCTGGACCCAACGAGACAATGAGCAGTTCTTC. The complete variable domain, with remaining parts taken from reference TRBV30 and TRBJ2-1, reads SQTIHQWPATLVQPVGSPLSLECTVEGTSNPNLYWYRQAAGRGLQLLFYSVGIGQISSEVPQNLSASRPQDRQFILSSKKLLLSDSGFYLCAWTQRDNEQFFGPGTRLTVL.

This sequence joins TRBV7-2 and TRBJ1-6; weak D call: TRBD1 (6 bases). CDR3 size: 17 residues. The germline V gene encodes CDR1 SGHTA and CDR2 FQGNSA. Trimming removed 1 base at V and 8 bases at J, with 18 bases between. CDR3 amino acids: CASSLVPGAFGDSPLHF. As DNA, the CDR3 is TGTGCCAGCAGCTTAGTTCCAGGGGCCTTCGGGGATTCACCCCTCCACTTT.

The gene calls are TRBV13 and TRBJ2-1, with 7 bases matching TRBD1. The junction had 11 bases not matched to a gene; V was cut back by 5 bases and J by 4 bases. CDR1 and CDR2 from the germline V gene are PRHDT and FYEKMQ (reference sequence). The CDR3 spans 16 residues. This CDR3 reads CASSVLNRGKYNEQFF. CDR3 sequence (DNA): TGTGCCAGCAGCGTTCTTAACAGGGGAAAGTACAATGAGCAGTTCTTC.

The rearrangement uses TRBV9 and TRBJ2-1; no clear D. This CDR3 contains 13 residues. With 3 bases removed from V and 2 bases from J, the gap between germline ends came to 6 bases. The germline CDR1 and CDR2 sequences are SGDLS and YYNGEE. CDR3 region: CASSETTYNEQFF. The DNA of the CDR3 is TGTGCCAGCAGCGAGACAACCTACAATGAGCAGTTCTTC.

In DNA, the CDR3 is TGTGCCAGCAGCCTGGACGTCTCCTACAATGAGCAGTTCTTC. Translation: CASSLDVSYNEQFF. The chain links TRBV5-5 to TRBJ2-1; D is undetermined. Germline assignment: CDR1 SGHKS and CDR2 YYEKEE (reference sequence). Trimming pared 4 bases from V and 0 bases from J, leaving 8 bases between. The CDR3 loop spans 14 amino acids.

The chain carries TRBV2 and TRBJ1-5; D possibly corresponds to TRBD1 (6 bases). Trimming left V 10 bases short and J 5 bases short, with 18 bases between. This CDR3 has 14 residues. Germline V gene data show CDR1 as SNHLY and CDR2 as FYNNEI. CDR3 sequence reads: CATEVGGGDQPQHF. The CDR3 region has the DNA TGTGCCACCGAAGTAGGGGGTGGGGATCAGCCCCAGCATTTT.

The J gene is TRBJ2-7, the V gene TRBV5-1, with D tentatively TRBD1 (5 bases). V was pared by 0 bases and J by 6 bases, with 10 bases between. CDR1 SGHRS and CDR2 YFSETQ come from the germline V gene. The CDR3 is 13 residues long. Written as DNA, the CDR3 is TGCGCCAGCAGCTTGGACACAGGTCGCGAGCAGTACTTC. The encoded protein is CASSLDTGREQYF.

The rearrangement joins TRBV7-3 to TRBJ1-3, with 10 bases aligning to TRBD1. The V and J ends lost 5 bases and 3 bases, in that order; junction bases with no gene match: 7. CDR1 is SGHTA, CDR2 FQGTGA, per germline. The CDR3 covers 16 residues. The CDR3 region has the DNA TGTGCCAGCAGCGCGGGACAGGGGTCAAATGGAAACACCATATATTTT. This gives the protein CASSAGQGSNGNTIYF. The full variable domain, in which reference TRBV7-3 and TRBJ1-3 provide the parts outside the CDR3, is GAGVSQTPSNKVTEKGKYVELRCDPISGHTALYWYRQSLGQGPEFLIYFQGTGAADDSGLPNDRFFAVRPEGSVSTLKIQRTERGDSAVYLCASSAGQGSNGNTIYFGEGSWLTVV.